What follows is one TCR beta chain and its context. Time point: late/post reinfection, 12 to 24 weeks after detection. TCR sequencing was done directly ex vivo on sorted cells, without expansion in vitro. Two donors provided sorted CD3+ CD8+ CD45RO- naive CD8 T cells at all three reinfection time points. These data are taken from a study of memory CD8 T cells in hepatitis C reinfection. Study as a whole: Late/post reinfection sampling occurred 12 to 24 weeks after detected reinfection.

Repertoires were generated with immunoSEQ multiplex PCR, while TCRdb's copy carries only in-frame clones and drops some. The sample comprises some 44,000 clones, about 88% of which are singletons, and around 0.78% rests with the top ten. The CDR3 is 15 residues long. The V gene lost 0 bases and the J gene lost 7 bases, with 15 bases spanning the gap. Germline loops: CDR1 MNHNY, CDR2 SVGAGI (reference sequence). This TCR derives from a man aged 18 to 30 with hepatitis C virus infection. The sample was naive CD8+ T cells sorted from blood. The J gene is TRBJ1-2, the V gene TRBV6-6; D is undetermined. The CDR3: CASSYSRGGLSGYTF. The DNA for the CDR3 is TGTGCCAGCAGTTACTCCAGAGGAGGGCTCTCTGGCTACACCTTC.